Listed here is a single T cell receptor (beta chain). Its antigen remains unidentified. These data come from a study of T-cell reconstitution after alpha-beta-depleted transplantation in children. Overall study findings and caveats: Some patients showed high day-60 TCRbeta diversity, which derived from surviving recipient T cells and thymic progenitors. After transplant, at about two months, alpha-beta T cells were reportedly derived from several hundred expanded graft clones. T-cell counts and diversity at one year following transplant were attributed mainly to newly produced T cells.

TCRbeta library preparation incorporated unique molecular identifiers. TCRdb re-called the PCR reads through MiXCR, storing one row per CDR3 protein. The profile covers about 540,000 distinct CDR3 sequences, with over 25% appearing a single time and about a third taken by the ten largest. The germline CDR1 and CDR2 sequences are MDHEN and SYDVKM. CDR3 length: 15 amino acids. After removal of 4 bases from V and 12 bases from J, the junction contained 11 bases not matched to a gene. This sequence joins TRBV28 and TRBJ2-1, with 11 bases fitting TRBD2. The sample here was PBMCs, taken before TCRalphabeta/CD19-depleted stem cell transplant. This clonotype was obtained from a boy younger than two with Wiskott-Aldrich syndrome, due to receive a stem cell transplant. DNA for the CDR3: TGTGCCAGCAGTTCCCCACTAGCGGGAGCCTCAGTGCAGTTCTTC. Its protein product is CASSSPLAGASVQFF.